Described below is a single TCR beta chain sequence and its context. V was pared by 1 base and J by 1 base, with 5 bases between. The CDR3 extends over 13 amino acids. Germline CDR1 and CDR2: SGHKS and YYEKEE (reference sequence). These data come from a study of control samples from healthy donors and cancer patients. This table comes from immunoSEQ multiplex PCR, and its TCRdb copy is limited to in-frame clones, with some not included. The repertoire holds approximately 210,000 clones, with about 90% as singletons. This receptor was taken from a young man in good health. Sequenced material: blood. V and J are TRBV5-5 and TRBJ1-1; D is undetermined. This CDR3 is CASSLQRNTEAFF. Written as DNA, the CDR3 is TGTGCCAGCAGCTTGCAGAGGAACACTGAAGCTTTCTTT.